The clone carrying this TCR beta chain came up a few times. Its matching antigen is unknown. The donor population consisted of healthy HIV-negative adults with no recent acute infections or vaccinations. Only in-frame clones appear in the TCRdb table, and some are missing; sequencing was by immunoSEQ multiplex PCR. The table has about 1 million clones, roughly 80% seen once. This entry belongs to a study of shared clonotypes between healthy human individuals. Study results and limitations: Sampling covered nothing but blood. Tissue TCR repertoires likely differ from those found in blood. Larger estimated richness was generally recorded for naive subsets relative to memory subsets. What limited the represented genetic and exposure-history diversity was the small number of donors.

From germline, CDR1 is SGHKS and CDR2 YYEKEE (reference sequence). The CDR3 sequence is 14 residues long. Trimming took 3 bases from V and 6 from J, leaving 12 bases between them. This receptor was obtained from a man younger than 30 in good health. V and J are TRBV5-5 and TRBJ2-2; no clear D gene. Sequencing was performed on memory CD4+ T cells sorted from blood. Regarding subset: CD45RA-negative fraction. The CDR3 DNA sequence: TGTGCCAGCAGCTCCTCCGGATGGGCCGGGGAGCTGTTTTTT. Its protein is CASSSSGWAGELFF.